These 8 T cell receptor beta chains originate from one sample sequenced in a study of CD8+CD57+ T cells in acquired aplastic anemia. Investigators profiled TCR beta VDJ and CDR3 from genomic DNA template. TCRdb ran MiXCR on the reads and lists one entry per CDR3 protein. The table lists around 290,000 distinct CDR3 sequences, about 50% of them singletons, with 1.3% in the top ten. By flow cytometry, patients selected for sequencing had shown an expansion of CD8+CD57+ cells. The sequenced sample consisted of sorted CD4+, CD8+, or CD8+CD57+ T cells (not recorded which) from PBMCs. The receptors shown here come from a human donor with aplastic anemia.

This chain links TRBV24-1 with TRBJ2-3; TRBD2 might be the D (7 bases). CDR3 length equals 14 residues. Trimming took 7 bases from V and 2 from J, leaving 12 bases between them. The V gene's germline CDR1 is KGHDR and CDR2 SFDVKD. CDR3 sequence: CATSRRGATDTQYF. In DNA form, the CDR3 reads TGTGCCACCAGCCGACGGGGGGCCACAGATACGCAGTATTTT.

This clonotype was detected only a few times. The chain couples TRBV20-1 to TRBJ2-1; TRBD1 agrees at 10 bases. The J segment lost 4 bases and the V segment lost 3 bases, leaving 6 bases of the junction unmatched. The CDR3 is 15 residues long. Per germline, CDR1 DFQATT and CDR2 SNEGSKA (reference sequence). CDR3 sequence: CSASSGQGIYNEQFF. In DNA, the CDR3 is TGCAGTGCTAGTTCGGGACAGGGGATTTACAATGAGCAGTTCTTC.

There are many counts of this clonotype. This chain joins TRBV6-5 and TRBJ1-5; 7 bases are a match to TRBD1. From germline, CDR1 is MNHEY and CDR2 SVGAGI. This CDR3 region has 15 residues. After removal of 2 bases from V and 3 bases from J, the junction contained 4 bases not matched to a gene. This chain's CDR3 is CASSYQQGSNQPQHF. CDR3 coding DNA: TGTGCCAGCAGTTACCAACAGGGGTCCAATCAGCCCCAGCATTTT.

This clonotype was seen only a few times. CDR3 residues: CASAKRLTQETQYF. CDR3 DNA sequence: TGTGCCAGCGCCAAGAGGTTAACCCAAGAGACCCAGTACTTC. V and J are TRBV7-2 and TRBJ2-5; D is undetermined. The germline gives CDR1 SGHTA, CDR2 FQGNSA. V lost 8 bases and J 1 base, leaving 14 bases between the germline ends. This CDR3 contains 14 residues. Together with reference TRBV7-2 and TRBJ2-5, the CDR3 gives the full variable domain: GAGVSQSPSNKVTEKGKDVELRCDPISGHTALYWYRQSLGQGLEFLIYFQGNSAPDKSGLPSDRFSAERTGGSVSTLTIQRTQQEDSAVYLCASAKRLTQETQYFGPGTRLLVL.

This clonotype appeared a few times. The genes are TRBV19 and TRBJ1-2; 7 bases fit TRBD1. Germline lookup yields CDR1 LNHDA and CDR2 SQIVND (reference sequence). Germline trimming cut 2 bases from V and 2 bases from J; bases unmatched to any gene: 2. The CDR3 runs to 14 residues. Here the CDR3 reads CASSITQGNYGYTF. CDR3 DNA: TGTGCCAGTAGTATAACACAGGGGAACTATGGCTACACCTTC.

This clonotype was recorded many times. The gene calls are TRBV27 and TRBJ1-5; 7 bases are shared with TRBD1. V shed 2 bases and J 6 bases; nucleotides not matched to a gene: 4. The CDR3 spans 14 residues. Germline V gene sequence: CDR1 MNHEY, CDR2 SMNVEV (reference sequence). The CDR3 protein is CASSLRQGVQPQHF. Written as DNA, the CDR3 is TGTGCCAGCAGTTTAAGACAGGGAGTTCAGCCCCAGCATTTT.

CDR3 nucleotide sequence: TGTGCCACCAGTGATCCTGGGGGGACCATGAGGGACGAGCAGTACTTC. Translated, it gives CATSDPGGTMRDEQYF. The chain carries TRBV24-1 and TRBJ2-7, with D perhaps matching TRBD2 (6 bases). V lost 3 bases and J 5 bases, leaving 19 bases between the germline ends. The CDR3 contains 16 residues. Germline values: CDR1 KGHDR, CDR2 SFDVKD.

The chain is built from TRBV9 and TRBJ1-3; D not resolved. Per germline, CDR1 SGDLS and CDR2 YYNGEE. The length of the CDR3 is 14 residues. The germline V and J ends were trimmed by 6 bases and 0 bases, with 10 bases remaining between them. As DNA, the CDR3 is TGTGCCAGCACCCAACACCTCTCTGGAAACACCATATATTTT. Translated: CASTQHLSGNTIYF.